This T cell receptor (beta chain) was sequenced for a study of blood T cell repertoires in COVID-19 (dated by TCRdb to about 2020). In terms of the full investigation: Samples covering the acute and convalescent phases of COVID-19 were provided by collaborators in the United States, Italy and Spain. The prospective study material was composed of cDNA or gDNA derived from T cells, B-cell-depleted T cells, or PBMCs. Deeply sampled blood TCRbeta repertoires from subjects exposed to, actively infected with, or recovered from COVID-19 were included in the dataset. The repertoires were made available in a free public database intended to serve as a resource for research on the immune response to SARS-CoV-2. The samples were drawn from two sources: the first 160 participants of the ongoing ImmuneRACE study, and fewer than 1,500 subjects contributed by 6 global collaborators. The sample metadata nearly always contained a de-identified subject ID, COVID-19 status, age in years and sex. Where HLA class I and class II types were available, the types were taken from metadata supplied by the sample provider, not from assay-based typing. The investigation overall reported the following: The amount of clinical and demographic metadata varied by source and participant and was provided uncurated.

TCRbeta CDR3 regions were amplified from genomic DNA using the immunoSEQ Assay, a bias-controlled multiplex PCR. The authors processed their data as follows. The number of nucleated cells in each sample was estimated from the amplification of reference gene primers within the assay. Sequence reads were collapsed and filtered to measure the absolute abundance of every unique TCRbeta CDR3 rearrangement. For each sample, productive Simpson clonality was calculated as the square root of Simpson's diversity index across productive rearrangements. TCRdb took this table from immuneACCESS and kept in-frame rearrangements with V and J called. Such tables lack part of the clones; where checked against another copy, unresolved V genes explain under half of the gap, and the rest is unexplained. D and trimming were read from the DNA, whereas the V and J calls and clone size are those reported in that table. For this sample there are hundreds of thousands of clones; approximately 87% appear just once. Jointly, the top ten make up 4% of the sample.

CDR1 and CDR2 (MNHEY, SVGAGI) derive from the germline V gene. The V and J ends are trimmed by 0 bases and 1 base, leaving 6 bases between them. There are 14 amino acids in the CDR3, from cysteine to phenylalanine inclusive. The only DNA kept is the CDR3, 42 bases in frame from the first base. Collaborating institutions collected whole blood in K2EDTA tubes following their own protocols. For TCRbeta analysis, collaborators shipped samples in one of three forms: frozen whole blood, isolated PBMCs, or DNA extracted from either of those sample types. A few counts support this clone. The clone's antigen remains unknown. No much larger clonotype is one base removed from it; base qualities were not supplied. The same CDR3 is also encoded by other DNA sequences in this sample.

The V and J genes are TRBV6-5 and TRBJ1-1; the D gene is perhaps TRBD1, on 5 matching bases. The sequenced material came from peripheral blood. This TCR came from a woman aged 50 to 65 with active or convalescent COVID-19. For the CDR3, the sequence is CASSYSGGNTEAFF. Here is the DNA: TGTGCCAGCAGTTACTCGGGGGGGAACACTGAAGCTTTCTTT.